These 18 T cell receptor beta chains originate from one sample sequenced in a study of immune heterogeneity within non-small cell lung tumors. The authors used approximately 540 ng of bulk tumor genomic DNA per sample as template. During surgery, several far-apart biopsies were obtained from every primary tumor. Curative operations were performed on patients who had untreated, newly diagnosed non-small cell lung cancer. A multiplex PCR containing 32 V primers and 13 J primers was used to amplify TCR beta CDR3. From the multiplex PCR reads, TCRdb called clonotypes with MiXCR, one entry per CDR3 protein. The top ten clones hold around an eighth of a sample with 13,000 or so distinct CDR3 sequences, about 25% of them seen once. Sequenced input: lung tumor tissue. These receptors came from a man aged 50 to 60 with non-small cell lung cancer.

Ten or more counts support this clonotype. V usage is TRBV6-1 and J usage is TRBJ2-5; 11 bases agree with TRBD1. This CDR3 is built from 16 residues. The germline V gene has CDR1 MNHNS and CDR2 SASEGT. Germline trimming cut 2 bases from V and 4 bases from J; bases unmatched to any gene: 6. In DNA, the CDR3 is TGTGCCAGCAGTGAAACTCCCGGGACAGGGGGAGAGACCCAGTACTTC. This sequence encodes CASSETPGTGGETQYF.

The chain is built from TRBV5-1 and TRBJ1-1; possible D gene TRBD1, 5 bases. CDR1 SGHRS and CDR2 YFSETQ come from the germline V gene. Trimming shortened V by 3 bases and J by 3 bases, and 15 bases separated the two germline ends. This CDR3 comprises 15 residues. As DNA, the CDR3 is TGCGCCAGCAGCTGGGCGGGGGGGTATGACACTGAAGCTTTCTTT. Translation gives CASSWAGGYDTEAFF.

This clonotype is medium-sized by share. The chain uses TRBV6-1 and TRBJ1-2, with 8 bases lining up with TRBD1. Germline V gene sequence: CDR1 MNHNS, CDR2 SASEGT. V was pared by 6 bases and J by 6 bases, with 9 bases of the junction left unmatched. The CDR3 consists of 14 residues. The CDR3 here is CASRSSQGAHGYTF. The CDR3 nucleotides are TGTGCCAGCAGAAGCTCCCAGGGGGCGCATGGCTACACCTTC.

The chain combines TRBV5-1 with TRBJ2-3; unclear D gene. Trimming pared 9 bases from V and 2 bases from J, leaving 13 bases between. The CDR3 runs 13 residues. Germline CDR1 and CDR2: SGHRS and YFSETQ. The CDR3 DNA reads as TGCGCCACCACTTCCGGGCACACAGATACGCAGTATTTT. Translation gives CATTSGHTDTQYF. Full variable domain (outside the CDR3, taken from reference TRBV5-1 and TRBJ2-3): KAGVTQTPRYLIKTRGQQVTLSCSPISGHRSVSWYQQTPGQGLQFLFEYFSETQRNKGNFPGRFSGRQFSNSRSEMNVSTLELGDSALYLCATTSGHTDTQYFGPGTRLTVL.

This clonotype came up many times. The J gene is TRBJ2-2, the V gene TRBV24-1; D not certain. Germline V gene sequence: CDR1 KGHDR, CDR2 SFDVKD. The V and J ends lost 8 bases and 0 bases respectively, with 9 bases between them. The CDR3 is made up of 14 amino acids. The CDR3 DNA reads TGTGCCACCAAGAATAATGCGAACACCGGGGAGCTGTTTTTT. Translating it yields CATKNNANTGELFF.

This clonotype occurred once. The chain joins TRBV20-1 to TRBJ1-5, with D hard to call. The germline V gene encodes CDR1 DFQATT and CDR2 SNEGSKA (reference sequence). The CDR3 loop spans 17 amino acids. The germline V and J ends were trimmed by 2 bases and 1 base, with 18 bases remaining between them. The CDR3 protein is CSARIGSLLASNQPQHF. The CDR3 bases are TGCAGTGCTAGAATAGGCTCTCTGTTAGCCAGCAATCAGCCCCAGCATTTT.

The sample holds a few counts of this clonotype. The gene calls are TRBV10-3 and TRBJ1-1; 7 bases line up with TRBD1. Germline lookup yields CDR1 ENHRY and CDR2 SYGVKD. V shed 6 bases and J 3 bases; nucleotides not matched to a gene: 4. The CDR3 length is 13 residues. The CDR3 region is CAIRPDRDTEAFF. The CDR3 DNA reads TGTGCCATCAGGCCTGACAGGGACACTGAAGCTTTCTTT.

Remarks on this clonotype: A read error may be the cause here, since a much bigger clone is one base away. The gene calls are TRBV30 and TRBJ1-1; unclear D gene. Germline V gene data show CDR1 as GTSNPN and CDR2 as SVGIG (reference sequence). The CDR3 totals 15 residues. CDR3 sequence (DNA): TGTGCCTGGCAGTTTCGAGGCGGAGTCAACACTAAAGCTTTCTTT. It yields the protein CAWQFRGGVNTKAFF.

This clonotype showed up many times. This chain links TRBV29-1 with TRBJ2-2; 8 bases are a match to TRBD2. J lost 5 bases, V lost 3 bases, and 5 bases had no gene match. The germline V gene has CDR1 SQVTM and CDR2 ANQGSEA. The CDR3 runs to 14 residues. CDR3 bases: TGCAGCGTTGAGGGGACTAGTCGGACCGGGGAGCTGTTTTTT. As protein: CSVEGTSRTGELFF.

Of note for this clonotype: A much larger clone lies a single base off, so this may be a read error. The V and J genes are TRBV20-1 and TRBJ2-2, with D possibly matching TRBD2 (6 bases). This CDR3 spans 16 amino acids. V was shortened by 1 base and J by 6 bases, with 18 bases between the two germline ends. Germline assignment: CDR1 DFQATT and CDR2 SNEGSKA (reference sequence). CDR3 sequence (DNA): TGCAGTGCTAGAGCGGCGGGGCTCGGAAACGCCGGGGAGCTGTTTTTT. This codes for CSARAAGLGNAGELFF.

This clonotype was observed a few times. It may be a read error: a sequence one base away is much more abundant. The chain couples TRBV30 to TRBJ2-7; tentative D call: TRBD2 (5 bases). Trimming cost V 1 base and J 0 bases, with 10 bases left between them. The CDR3 is 14 residues long. Germline CDR1 is GTSNPN and CDR2 is SVGIG (reference sequence). CDR3 sequence reads: CAWSGEILSYEQYF. CDR3 sequence (DNA): TGTGCCTGGAGTGGGGAGATACTCTCCTACGAGCAGTACTTC.

This rearrangement joins TRBV7-9 to TRBJ2-1; D is uncertain. Germline V gives CDR1 SEHNR, CDR2 FQNEAQ (reference sequence). With 5 bases removed from V and 10 bases from J, the gap between germline ends came to 15 bases. The length of the CDR3 is 13 residues. CDR3 amino acids: CASSVDRFWEQFF. The CDR3 DNA sequence: TGTGCCAGCAGCGTGGACCGATTTTGGGAGCAGTTCTTC.

This clonotype has ten or more counts. The DNA of the CDR3 is TGTGCCAGCAGCCAGTCCCAAGACAGGGCCAACGAGCAGTACTTC. It specifies CASSQSQDRANEQYF. The chain couples TRBV3-1 to TRBJ2-7; 7 bases agree with TRBD1. Germline CDR1 is LGHDT and CDR2 is YNNKEL (reference sequence). The CDR3 has 15 residues. Trimming at V came to 3 bases and at J to 5 bases, leaving 10 bases not matched to a gene.

About this clonotype: The CDR3 ends on some other residue instead of the conserved phenylalanine or tryptophan, so this is likely a read error. The chain uses TRBV6-1 and TRBJ2-1; the match to TRBD1 covers 11 bases. Germline loops: CDR1 MNHNS, CDR2 SASEGT. The CDR3 has 14 amino acids. The CDR3 loop is CTSSDGTGGNEQFS. In DNA, the CDR3 is TGTACCAGCAGTGACGGGACAGGGGGCAATGAGCAGTTCTCC.

In its sample, this clonotype was seen a few times. The V and J genes are TRBV30 and TRBJ2-4; 7 bases line up with TRBD1. Germline loops: CDR1 GTSNPN, CDR2 SVGIG (reference sequence). This CDR3 comprises 13 residues. V lost 6 bases to trimming and J lost 2 bases; unmatched junction nucleotides: 4. CDR3 in DNA: TGTGCCTGCCAGACAGGGACCAAAAACATTCAGTACTTC. It translates to CACQTGTKNIQYF.

CDR3 in DNA: TGTGCCAGCACCCTGCCGGGGGCCCACGAGCAGTACTTC. It translates to CASTLPGAHEQYF. The chain links TRBV6-1 to TRBJ2-7; D is possibly TRBD1 or TRBD2 (6 bases each). Trimming pared 7 bases from V and 5 bases from J, leaving 15 bases between. Germline V gene lookup returns CDR1 MNHNS and CDR2 SASEGT. The CDR3 extends over 13 amino acids.

This clonotype was counted ten times or more. The chain carries TRBV5-1 and TRBJ2-7; TRBD2 might be the D (6 bases). The CDR3 is made up of 14 amino acids. Germline-derived CDR1 and CDR2 are SGHRS and YFSETQ. V was pared by 1 base and J by 5 bases, with 13 bases between. The CDR3 region is CASSLNGGGNEQYF. CDR3 nucleotide sequence: TGCGCCAGCAGCTTGAATGGGGGAGGCAACGAGCAGTACTTC.

Many counts were recorded for this clonotype. The chain employs TRBV20-1 and TRBJ2-7; D perhaps matches TRBD2 (6 bases). The CDR3 has 14 amino acids. V lost 3 bases, J lost 5 bases, and 17 bases lay in between. CDR1 and CDR2 (germline): DFQATT, SNEGSKA (reference sequence). This chain's CDR3 is CSASDPYTSNEQYF. DNA for the CDR3: TGCAGTGCTAGTGACCCTTATACTAGCAACGAGCAGTACTTC.